In its sample, the clone carrying this T cell receptor (beta chain) was seen many times. This sample stems from a study of identical twins. TCRdb re-derived calls from the 5' RACE reads in MiXCR, one entry per CDR3 protein. The data show 300,000 or so distinct CDR3 sequences, roughly 9% seen once. Germline CDR1 and CDR2: SGDLS and YYNGEE. V shed 4 bases and J shed 6 bases, with 9 bases lying between them. The CDR3 extends over 12 amino acids. Separately, the same data were catalogued under a study of yellow fever vaccine responses in identical twins. That work states: Reportedly, the response of twins' T cells to the vaccine seemed partly convergent, partly personalized.

The TCR sequence derives from a woman between 18 and 30 years old in good health. Sequencing used CD8+ T cells sorted from blood. The chain uses TRBV9 and TRBJ2-3; unclear D gene. The CDR3 here is CASSPPADTQYF. CDR3 coding DNA: TGTGCCAGCAGCCCCCCGGCTGATACGCAGTATTTT.